This section outlines one T cell receptor beta chain sequence together with its context. Its antigen is not identified. Just one base apart from a much larger clone, this may be a read error. The data are from a study of T cell repertoires in cytomegalovirus infection. TCRdb reprocessed the reads via MiXCR and lists one record per CDR3 protein. The sample shows approximately 180,000 distinct CDR3 sequences, approximately 9.6% of them seen only once. Study-wide findings and caveats: It was HLA-C-restricted CMV-specific TCR beta clonotypes that dominated the response ex vivo.

What was sequenced was PBMCs. This clonotype originated in a human donor in good health (CMV status not recorded). Some clones in this sample may be carry-over from other donors' samples.

CDR3 region: CASSFGASGANILTF. CDR3 sequence (DNA): TGTGCCAGCAGCTTCGGAGCTTCTGGGGCCAACATCCTGACTTTC. The rearrangement links TRBV7-6 to TRBJ2-6, with D possibly being TRBD1 (5 bases). This CDR3 region has 15 residues. CDR1 and CDR2 (germline): SGHVS, FNYEAQ. The full variable domain, rest sourced from reference TRBV7-6 and TRBJ2-6, is GAGVSQSPRYKVTKRGQDVALRCDPISGHVSLYWYRQALGQGPEFLTYFNYEAQQDKSGLPNDRFSAERPEGSISTLTIQRTEQRDSAMYRCASSFGASGANILTFGAGSRLTVL.